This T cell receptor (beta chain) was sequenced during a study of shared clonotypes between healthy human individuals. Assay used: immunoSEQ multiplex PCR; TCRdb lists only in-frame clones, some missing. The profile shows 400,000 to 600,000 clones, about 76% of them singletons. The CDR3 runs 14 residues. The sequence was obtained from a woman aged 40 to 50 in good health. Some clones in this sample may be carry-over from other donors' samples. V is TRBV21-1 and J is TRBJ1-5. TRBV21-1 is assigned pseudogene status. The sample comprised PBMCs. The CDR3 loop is CAPSREAGNQPQHF. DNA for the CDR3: TGTGCTCCCAGCAGGGAGGCAGGGAATCAGCCCCAGCATTTT.